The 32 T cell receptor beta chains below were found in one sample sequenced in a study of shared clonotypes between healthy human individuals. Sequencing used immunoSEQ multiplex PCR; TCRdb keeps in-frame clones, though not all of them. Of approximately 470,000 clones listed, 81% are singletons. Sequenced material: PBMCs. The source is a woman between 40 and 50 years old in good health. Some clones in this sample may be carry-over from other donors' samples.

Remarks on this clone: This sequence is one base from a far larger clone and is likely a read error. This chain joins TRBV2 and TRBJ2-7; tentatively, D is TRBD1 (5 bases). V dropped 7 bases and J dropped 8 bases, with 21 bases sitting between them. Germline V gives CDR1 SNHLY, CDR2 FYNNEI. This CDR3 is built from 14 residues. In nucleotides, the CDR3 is TGTGCCAGCACAAGACTCCAGGGTGCTCTCAAGCAGTACTTC. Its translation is CASTRLQGALKQYF.

CDR3 protein: CASSERPTNTGELFF. DNA of the CDR3: TGTGCCAGCAGTGAGCGTCCTACGAACACCGGGGAGCTGTTTTTT. The V call is TRBV6-1, the J call TRBJ2-2; D call uncertain. With 3 bases removed from V and 0 bases from J, the gap between germline ends came to 8 bases. This CDR3 is 15 amino acids long. The germline CDR1 and CDR2 sequences are MNHNS and SASEGT.

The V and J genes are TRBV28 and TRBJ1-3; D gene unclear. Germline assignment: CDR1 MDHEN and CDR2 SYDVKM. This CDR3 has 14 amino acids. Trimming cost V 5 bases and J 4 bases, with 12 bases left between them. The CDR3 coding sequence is TGTGCCAGCAGTCCTACCTGGTCAGGAAACACCATATATTTT. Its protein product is CASSPTWSGNTIYF.

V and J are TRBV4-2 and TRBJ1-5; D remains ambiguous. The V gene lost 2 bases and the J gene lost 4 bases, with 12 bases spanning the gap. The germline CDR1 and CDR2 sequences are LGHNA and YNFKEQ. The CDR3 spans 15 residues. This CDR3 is CASSQRFRENQPQHF. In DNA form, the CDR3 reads TGTGCCAGCAGCCAACGTTTTCGGGAAAATCAGCCCCAGCATTTT.

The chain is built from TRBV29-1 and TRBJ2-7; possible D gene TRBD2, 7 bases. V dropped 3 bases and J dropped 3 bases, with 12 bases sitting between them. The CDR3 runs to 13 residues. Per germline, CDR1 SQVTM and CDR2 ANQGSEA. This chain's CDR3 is CSVEGGGSYEQYF. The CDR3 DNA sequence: TGCAGCGTTGAGGGAGGGGGGAGCTACGAGCAGTACTTC.

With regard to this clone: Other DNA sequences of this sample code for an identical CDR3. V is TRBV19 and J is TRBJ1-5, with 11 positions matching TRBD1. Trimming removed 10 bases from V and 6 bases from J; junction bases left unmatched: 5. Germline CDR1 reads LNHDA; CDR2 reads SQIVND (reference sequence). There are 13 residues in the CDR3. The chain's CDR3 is CATGGTGGQPQHF. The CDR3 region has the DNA TGTGCCACCGGGGGGACAGGGGGTCAGCCCCAGCATTTT. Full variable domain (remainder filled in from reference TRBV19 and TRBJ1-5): DGGITQSPKYLFRKEGQNVTLSCEQNLNHDAMYWYRQDPGQGLRLIYYSQIVNDFQKGDIAEGYSVSREKKESFPLTVTSAQKNPTAFYLCATGGTGGQPQHFGDGTRLSIL.

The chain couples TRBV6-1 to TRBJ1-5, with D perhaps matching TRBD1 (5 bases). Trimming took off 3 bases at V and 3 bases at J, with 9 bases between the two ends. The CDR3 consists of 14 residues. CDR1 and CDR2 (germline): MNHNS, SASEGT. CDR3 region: CASSEIGDNQPQHF. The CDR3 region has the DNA TGTGCCAGCAGTGAGATAGGGGACAATCAGCCCCAGCATTTT.

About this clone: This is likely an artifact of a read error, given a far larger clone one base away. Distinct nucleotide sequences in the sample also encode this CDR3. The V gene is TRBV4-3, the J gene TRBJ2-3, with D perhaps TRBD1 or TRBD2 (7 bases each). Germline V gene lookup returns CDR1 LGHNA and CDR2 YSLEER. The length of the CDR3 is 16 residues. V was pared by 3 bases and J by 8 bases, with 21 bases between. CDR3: CASSQRLAGGRVTQYF. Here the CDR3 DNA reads TGCGCCAGCAGCCAGCGACTAGCAGGGGGACGGGTTACGCAGTATTTT.

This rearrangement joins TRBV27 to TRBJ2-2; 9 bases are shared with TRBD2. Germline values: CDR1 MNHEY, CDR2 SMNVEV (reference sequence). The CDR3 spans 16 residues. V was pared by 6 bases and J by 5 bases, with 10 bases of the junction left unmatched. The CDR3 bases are TGTGCCAGCAGCATTTCGGGTCTAGCGGGAACCGGGGAGCTGTTTTTT. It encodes CASSISGLAGTGELFF.

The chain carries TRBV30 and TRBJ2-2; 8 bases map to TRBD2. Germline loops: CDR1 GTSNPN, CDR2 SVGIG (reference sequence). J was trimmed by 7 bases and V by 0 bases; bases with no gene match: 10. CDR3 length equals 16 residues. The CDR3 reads CAWSVRSGRKGGELFF. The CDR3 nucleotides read TGTGCCTGGAGTGTACGGAGCGGGAGAAAAGGCGGGGAGCTGTTTTTT.

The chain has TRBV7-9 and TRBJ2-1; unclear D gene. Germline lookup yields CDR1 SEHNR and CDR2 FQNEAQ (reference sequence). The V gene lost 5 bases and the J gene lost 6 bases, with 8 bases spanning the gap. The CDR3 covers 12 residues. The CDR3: CASSPTSNEQFF. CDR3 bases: TGTGCCAGCAGCCCCACGTCCAATGAGCAGTTCTTC. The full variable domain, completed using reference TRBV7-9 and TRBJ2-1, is DTGVSQNPRHKITKRGQNVTFRCDPISEHNRLYWYRQTLGQGPEFLTYFQNEAQLEKSRLLSDRFSAERPKGSFSTLEIQRTEQGDSAMYLCASSPTSNEQFFGPGTRLTVL.

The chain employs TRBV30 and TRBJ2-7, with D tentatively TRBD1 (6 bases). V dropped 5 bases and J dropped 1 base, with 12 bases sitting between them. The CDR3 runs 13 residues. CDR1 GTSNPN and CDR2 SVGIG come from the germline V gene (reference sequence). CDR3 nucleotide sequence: TGTGCCTGGGACCGGACAGATTCCTACGAGCAGTACTTC. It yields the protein CAWDRTDSYEQYF.

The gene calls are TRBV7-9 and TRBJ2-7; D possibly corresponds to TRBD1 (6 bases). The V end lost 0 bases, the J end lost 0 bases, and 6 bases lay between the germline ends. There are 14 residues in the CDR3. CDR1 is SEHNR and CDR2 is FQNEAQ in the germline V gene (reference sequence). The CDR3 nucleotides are TGTGCCAGCAGCTTAGCGGGACACTCCTACGAGCAGTACTTC. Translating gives CASSLAGHSYEQYF.

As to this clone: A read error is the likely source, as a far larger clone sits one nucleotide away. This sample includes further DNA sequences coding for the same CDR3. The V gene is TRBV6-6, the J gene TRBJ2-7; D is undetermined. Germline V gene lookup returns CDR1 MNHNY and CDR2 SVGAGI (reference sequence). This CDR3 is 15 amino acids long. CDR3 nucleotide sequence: TGTGCCAGTAGTTACTCGATGGATTCTCCCGAAAACTTGTACTTC. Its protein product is CASSYSMDSPENLYF.

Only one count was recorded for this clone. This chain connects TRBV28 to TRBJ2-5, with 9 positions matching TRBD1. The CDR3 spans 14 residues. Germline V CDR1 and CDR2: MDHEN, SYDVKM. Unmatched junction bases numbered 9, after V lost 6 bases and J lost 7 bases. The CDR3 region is CASSGDRAFGTQYF. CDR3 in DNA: TGTGCCAGCAGCGGGGACAGGGCCTTTGGGACCCAGTACTTC.

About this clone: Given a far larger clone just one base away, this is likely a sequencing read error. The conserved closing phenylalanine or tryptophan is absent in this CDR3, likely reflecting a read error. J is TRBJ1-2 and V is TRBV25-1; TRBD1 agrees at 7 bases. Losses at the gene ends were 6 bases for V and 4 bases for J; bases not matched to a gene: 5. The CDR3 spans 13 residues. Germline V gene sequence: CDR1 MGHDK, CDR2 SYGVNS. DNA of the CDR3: TGTGCCAGCAGGGCAGGGGGTCGCTATGGCTACACCTTA. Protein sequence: CASRAGGRYGYTL.

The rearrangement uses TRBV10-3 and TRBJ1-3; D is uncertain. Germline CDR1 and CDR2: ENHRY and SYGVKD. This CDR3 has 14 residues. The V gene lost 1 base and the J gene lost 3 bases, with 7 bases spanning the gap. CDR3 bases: TGTGCCATCAGTGAGTTGCAAGGTGGAAACACCATATATTTT. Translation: CAISELQGGNTIYF.

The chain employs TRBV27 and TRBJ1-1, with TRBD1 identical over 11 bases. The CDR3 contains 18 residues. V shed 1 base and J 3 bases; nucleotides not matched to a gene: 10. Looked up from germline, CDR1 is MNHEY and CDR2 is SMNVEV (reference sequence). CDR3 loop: CASSLFGTTGQGDTEAFF. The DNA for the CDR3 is TGTGCCAGCAGTTTATTTGGCACGACGGGACAGGGGGACACTGAAGCTTTCTTT.

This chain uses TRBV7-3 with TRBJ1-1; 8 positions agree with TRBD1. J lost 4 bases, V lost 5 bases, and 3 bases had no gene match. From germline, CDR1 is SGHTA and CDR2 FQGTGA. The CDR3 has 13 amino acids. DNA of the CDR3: TGTGCCAGCAGCAGCGGACAGGGCACTGAAGCTTTCTTT. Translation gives CASSSGQGTEAFF.

The CDR3 DNA reads TGCGCCAGCAGCTCACTAGCGGGAGGGCTCGACGAGCAGTACTTC. It codes for CASSSLAGGLDEQYF. The gene calls are TRBV5-1 and TRBJ2-7, with 13 bases lining up with TRBD2. V was clipped by 3 bases and J by 5 bases; unmatched bases: 5. The CDR3 covers 15 residues. The germline V gene has CDR1 SGHRS and CDR2 YFSETQ. Using reference TRBV5-1 and TRBJ2-7 for the parts outside the CDR3, the full variable domain is KAGVTQTPRYLIKTRGQQVTLSCSPISGHRSVSWYQQTPGQGLQFLFEYFSETQRNKGNFPGRFSGRQFSNSRSEMNVSTLELGDSALYLCASSSLAGGLDEQYFGPGTRLTVT.

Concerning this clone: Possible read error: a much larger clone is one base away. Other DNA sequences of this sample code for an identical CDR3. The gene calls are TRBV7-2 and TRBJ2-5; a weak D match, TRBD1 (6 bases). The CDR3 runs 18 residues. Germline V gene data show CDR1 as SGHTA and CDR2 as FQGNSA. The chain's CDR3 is CASSLFRKSTGSRETQYF. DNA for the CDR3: TGCGCCAGCAGCTTATTTCGCAAGAGTACAGGGTCCCGGGAGACCCAGTACTTC.

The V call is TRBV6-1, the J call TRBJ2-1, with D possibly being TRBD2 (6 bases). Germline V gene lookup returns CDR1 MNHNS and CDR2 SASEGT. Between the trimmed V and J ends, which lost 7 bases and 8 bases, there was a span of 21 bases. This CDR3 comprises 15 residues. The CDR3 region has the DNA TGTGCCAGCACCGATGGGGGACTCCCCGTGGATGAGCAGTTCTTC. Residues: CASTDGGLPVDEQFF.

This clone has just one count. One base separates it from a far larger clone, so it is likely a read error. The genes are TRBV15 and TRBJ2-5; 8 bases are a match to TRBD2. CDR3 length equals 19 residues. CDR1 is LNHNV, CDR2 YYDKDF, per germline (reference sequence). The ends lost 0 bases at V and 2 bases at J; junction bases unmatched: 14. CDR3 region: CATSRDVPFPGRAQETQYF. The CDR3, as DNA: TGTGCCACCAGCAGAGATGTCCCCTTCCCCGGGAGGGCACAAGAGACCCAGTACTTC.

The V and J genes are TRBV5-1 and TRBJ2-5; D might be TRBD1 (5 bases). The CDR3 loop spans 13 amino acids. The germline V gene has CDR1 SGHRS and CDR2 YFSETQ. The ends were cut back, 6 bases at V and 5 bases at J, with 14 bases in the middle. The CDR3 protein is CASTREDGETQYF. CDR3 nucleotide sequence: TGCGCCAGCACCAGGGAAGATGGGGAGACCCAGTACTTC.

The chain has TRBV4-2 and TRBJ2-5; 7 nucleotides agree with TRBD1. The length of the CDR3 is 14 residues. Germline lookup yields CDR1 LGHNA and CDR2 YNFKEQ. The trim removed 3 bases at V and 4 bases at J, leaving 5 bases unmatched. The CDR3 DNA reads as TGTGCCAGCAGCCACGAACAGGGGATAGAGACCCAGTACTTC. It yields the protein CASSHEQGIETQYF.

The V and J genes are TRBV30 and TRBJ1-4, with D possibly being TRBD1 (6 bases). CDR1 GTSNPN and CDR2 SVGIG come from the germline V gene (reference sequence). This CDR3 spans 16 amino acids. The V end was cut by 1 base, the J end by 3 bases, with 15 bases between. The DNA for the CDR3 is TGTGCCTGGAGTGCCATTCCACAGGGATCTAATGAAAAACTGTTTTTT. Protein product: CAWSAIPQGSNEKLFF.

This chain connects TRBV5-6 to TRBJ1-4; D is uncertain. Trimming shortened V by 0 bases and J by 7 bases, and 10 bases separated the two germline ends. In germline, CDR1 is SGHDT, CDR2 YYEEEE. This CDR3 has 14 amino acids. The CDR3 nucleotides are TGTGCCAGCAGCTTGGCGGGGTTAGCTGAAAAACTGTTTTTT. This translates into CASSLAGLAEKLFF. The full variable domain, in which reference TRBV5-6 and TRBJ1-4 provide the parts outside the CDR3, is DAGVTQSPTHLIKTRGQQVTLRCSPKSGHDTVSWYQQALGQGPQFIFQYYEEEERQRGNFPDRFSGHQFPNYSSELNVNALLLGDSALYLCASSLAGLAEKLFFGSGTQLSVL.

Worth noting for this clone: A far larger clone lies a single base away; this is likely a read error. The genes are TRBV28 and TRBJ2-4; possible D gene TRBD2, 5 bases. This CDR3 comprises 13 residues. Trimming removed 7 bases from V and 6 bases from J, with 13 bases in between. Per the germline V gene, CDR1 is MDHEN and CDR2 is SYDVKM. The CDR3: CASILGILNIQYF. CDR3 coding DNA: TGTGCCAGCATACTAGGGATCCTAAACATTCAGTACTTC.

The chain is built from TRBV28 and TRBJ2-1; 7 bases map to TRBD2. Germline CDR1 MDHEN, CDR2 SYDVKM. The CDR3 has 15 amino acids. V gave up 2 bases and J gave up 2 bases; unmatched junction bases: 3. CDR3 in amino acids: CASSLGAGTYNEQFF. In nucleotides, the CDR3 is TGTGCCAGCAGTTTAGGAGCGGGAACCTACAATGAGCAGTTCTTC.

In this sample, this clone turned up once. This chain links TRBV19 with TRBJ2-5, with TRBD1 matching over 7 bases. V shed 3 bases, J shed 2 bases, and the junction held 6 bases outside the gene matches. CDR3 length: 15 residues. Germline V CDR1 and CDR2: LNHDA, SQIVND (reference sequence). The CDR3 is CASSMARGRQETQYF. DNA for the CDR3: TGTGCCAGTAGTATGGCTAGGGGGCGACAAGAGACCCAGTACTTC.

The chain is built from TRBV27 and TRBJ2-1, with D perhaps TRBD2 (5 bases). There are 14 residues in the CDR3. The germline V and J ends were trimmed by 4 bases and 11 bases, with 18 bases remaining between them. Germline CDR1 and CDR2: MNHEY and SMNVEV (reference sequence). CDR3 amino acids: CASSSPDYRGKQFF. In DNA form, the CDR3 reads TGTGCCAGCAGTTCCCCTGATTACCGGGGAAAGCAGTTCTTC.

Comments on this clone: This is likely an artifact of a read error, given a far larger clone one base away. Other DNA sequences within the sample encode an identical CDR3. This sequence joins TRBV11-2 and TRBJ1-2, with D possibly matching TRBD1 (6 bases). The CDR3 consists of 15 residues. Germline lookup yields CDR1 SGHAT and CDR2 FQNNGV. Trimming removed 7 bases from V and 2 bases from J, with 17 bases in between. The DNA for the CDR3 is TGTGCCAGCACACCTTTCGCAGGGGCGAACTATGGCTACACCTTC. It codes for CASTPFAGANYGYTF. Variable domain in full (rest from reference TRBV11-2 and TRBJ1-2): EAGVAQSPRYKIIEKRQSVAFWCNPISGHATLYWYQQILGQGPKLLIQFQNNGVVDDSQLPKDRFSAERLKGVDSTLKIQPAKLEDSAVYLCASTPFAGANYGYTFGSGTRLTVV.